This T cell receptor (beta chain) was obtained from a study of regulatory dendritic cells for organ transplantation. The CDR3 length is 16 residues. Germline-derived CDR1 and CDR2 are MRHNA and SNTAGT. V was clipped by 6 bases and J by 6 bases; unmatched bases: 9. Repertoires were generated with immunoSEQ multiplex PCR, while TCRdb's copy carries only in-frame clones and drops some. This table has 4,000 to 5,000 clones, 71% appearing once. Notes on this clone: The antigen remains undetermined.

CFSE-labeled sorted T cells met regulatory or mature dendritic cells for four to five days. CD4+ or CD8+ T cells were sorted as naive CD45RA+ or memory CD45RO+. Study outcomes and limitations: Memory CD8+ T cells were the most oligoclonal; naive cells were highly diverse. Considerable individual heterogeneity was seen in alloreactive memory CD8+ T cells.

This sequence joins TRBV6-4 and TRBJ2-2; 11 nucleotides align to TRBD2. This sequence originates from a human donor in good health. The sequenced material came from memory CD8+ T cells from blood cultured with dendritic cells. Documented subset: CD45RO+ memory T cells. The CDR3 coding sequence is TGTGCCAGCAGAACTAGCGGGAGCCCGGAAGCCGGGGAGCTGTTTTTT. This gives the protein CASRTSGSPEAGELFF.